These 32 T cell receptor beta chains share one sample of origin, sequenced in a study of control samples from healthy donors and cancer patients. The protocol was immunoSEQ multiplex PCR, while the TCRdb copy is restricted to in-frame clones and leaves out a portion. The table has fewer than 200,000 clones, 90% seen once. Sequencing used blood. These receptors were collected from a woman between 45 and 60 years old in good health.

Of note for this clone: Other DNA sequences from this sample encode an identical CDR3 as well. The gene calls are TRBV6-1 and TRBJ1-4; D is undetermined. The V end was cut by 0 bases, the J end by 5 bases, with 7 bases between. Germline V lookup: CDR1 MNHNS, CDR2 SASEGT. This CDR3 comprises 14 residues. CDR3 nucleotide sequence: TGTGCCAGCAGTGAAGCGTTAGGGAATGAAAAACTGTTTTTT. Amino acid sequence: CASSEALGNEKLFF.

V gene TRBV4-3 combines with J gene TRBJ2-3; the D gene is possibly TRBD1 (6 bases). The CDR3 sequence is 13 residues long. Between the trimmed V and J ends, which lost 1 base and 5 bases, there was a span of 7 bases. The germline V gene has CDR1 LGHNA and CDR2 YSLEER. CDR3 loop: CASSQVGQDTQYF. The CDR3 nucleotides read TGCGCCAGCAGCCAAGTGGGACAAGATACGCAGTATTTT.

This chain uses TRBV4-3 with TRBJ2-7; 7 nucleotides agree with TRBD1. The CDR3 is made up of 15 amino acids. The V and J ends lost 1 base and 3 bases, in that order; junction bases with no gene match: 6. CDR1 and CDR2 from the germline V gene are LGHNA and YSLEER. CDR3 in amino acids: CASSQGWPGGYEQYF. The CDR3 coding sequence is TGCGCCAGCAGCCAAGGTTGGCCAGGGGGCTACGAGCAGTACTTC.

This clone was found a few times. The chain recombines TRBV9 with TRBJ1-2; D possibly corresponds to TRBD1 (5 bases). This CDR3 has 12 amino acids. Germline V gives CDR1 SGDLS, CDR2 YYNGEE. Trimming removed 2 bases from V and 6 bases from J, with 8 bases in between. This CDR3 is CASSVPGDGYTF. The CDR3 nucleotides are TGTGCCAGCAGCGTCCCGGGGGATGGCTACACCTTC.

This clone was seen once. The V gene is TRBV19, the J gene TRBJ1-2; 8 nucleotides match TRBD1. Germline V CDR1 and CDR2: LNHDA, SQIVND (reference sequence). The CDR3 has 15 residues. The junction had 8 bases not matched to a gene; V was cut back by 4 bases and J by 4 bases. The DNA for the CDR3 is TGTGCCAGTAGTACTGACAGGGGAATCGGCTATGGCTACACCTTC. Its protein product is CASSTDRGIGYGYTF.

V gene TRBV6-5 combines with J gene TRBJ1-6; TRBD1 might be the D (6 bases). V was pared by 3 bases and J by 2 bases, with 11 bases between. Germline lookup yields CDR1 MNHEY and CDR2 SVGAGI. The CDR3 spans 16 residues. The CDR3: CASSYDRPPYNSPLHF. The CDR3 region has the DNA TGTGCCAGCAGTTATGACAGGCCTCCCTATAATTCACCCCTCCACTTT.

This clone was detected only a few times. The rearrangement links TRBV10-3 to TRBJ2-7; D remains ambiguous. The CDR3 length is 12 residues. Germline CDR1 reads ENHRY; CDR2 reads SYGVKD. The ends were cut back, 10 bases at V and 2 bases at J, with 12 bases in the middle. In DNA form, the CDR3 reads TGTGCCACCCTATCCGTCACCTACGAGCAGTACTTC. This encodes CATLSVTYEQYF.

The chain recombines TRBV24-1 with TRBJ2-3; TRBD1 agrees at 9 bases. Germline V CDR1 and CDR2: KGHDR, SFDVKD. CDR3 length: 16 amino acids. Trimming took 10 bases from V and 2 from J; bases not matched to a gene: 12. In DNA form, the CDR3 reads TGTGCCACTCGAGAAGGACAGGGGTCCGTCACAGATACGCAGTATTTT. Translated, it gives CATREGQGSVTDTQYF.

V gene TRBV6-5 combines with J gene TRBJ1-1; 11 positions agree with TRBD1. Trimming cost V 2 bases and J 9 bases; bases outside gene matches: 2. This CDR3 contains 13 residues. Germline V gene sequence: CDR1 MNHEY, CDR2 SVGAGI. CDR3: CASSYRDRGKAFF. The CDR3 DNA follows: TGTGCCAGCAGTTACCGGGACAGGGGGAAAGCTTTCTTT.

A few counts support this clone. The genes are TRBV4-1 and TRBJ1-3; D remains ambiguous. Germline CDR1 reads MGHRA; CDR2 reads YSYEKL. CDR3 size: 13 residues. The V end was cut by 4 bases, the J end by 7 bases, with 11 bases between. CDR3 in amino acids: CASSLREGNTIYF. For the CDR3, the DNA is TGCGCCAGCAGCCTGAGGGAGGGCAACACCATATATTTT.

This clone was observed a single time. The chain couples TRBV7-2 to TRBJ1-1; 10 nucleotides agree with TRBD1. The length of the CDR3 is 16 residues. Germline values: CDR1 SGHTA, CDR2 FQGNSA. V dropped 5 bases and J dropped 8; count of bases not matched to a gene: 14. The DNA of the CDR3 is TGTGCCAGCAGCCCCGTCAGGACAGGGGGAGCTCGGGAAGCTTTCTTT. Its translation: CASSPVRTGGAREAFF.

This chain connects TRBV5-4 to TRBJ1-1; D uncertain. V was cut by 5 bases and J by 1 base, with 18 bases left in between. This CDR3 region has 16 residues. Germline CDR1 is SGHNT and CDR2 is YYREEE (reference sequence). In DNA form, the CDR3 reads TGTGCCAGCAGTTTAAACGCCGGACGGGCGAACACTGAAGCTTTCTTT. This gives the protein CASSLNAGRANTEAFF.

This clone was counted once. V is TRBV6-5 and J is TRBJ1-5; TRBD1 agrees at 9 bases. Germline V gene data show CDR1 as MNHEY and CDR2 as SVGAGI. This CDR3 spans 14 amino acids. V lost 5 bases to trimming and J lost 7 bases; unmatched junction nucleotides: 6. In DNA form, the CDR3 reads TGTGCCAGCAGTAAGACAGGGGGGAACCAGCCCCAGCATTTT. Translated: CASSKTGGNQPQHF.

This chain links TRBV30 with TRBJ1-2; the D is unclear. CDR1 is GTSNPN and CDR2 is SVGIG in the germline V gene (reference sequence). The CDR3 is made up of 11 amino acids. V was shortened by 7 bases and J by 5 bases, with 11 bases between the two germline ends. CDR3 bases: TGTGCCTTGGTGTTGTCATATGGCTACACCTTC. It yields the protein CALVLSYGYTF.

The CDR3 DNA is TGCAGCGTCTCCGCCGGTGCTAGCACAGATACGCAGTATTTT. Translated, it gives CSVSAGASTDTQYF. V usage is TRBV29-1 and J usage is TRBJ2-3, with D unresolved. V lost 6 bases and J 0 bases, leaving 13 bases between the germline ends. CDR3 length: 14 amino acids. Germline assignment: CDR1 SQVTM and CDR2 ANQGSEA.

The chain joins TRBV7-2 to TRBJ2-1; D remains unclear. The V end lost 1 base, the J end lost 2 bases, and 9 bases lay between the germline ends. From germline, CDR1 is SGHTA and CDR2 FQGNSA. CDR3 length: 15 amino acids. The CDR3 nucleotides are TGTGCCAGCAGCTTAGGGGGTAATACCTACAATGAGCAGTTCTTC. Translated: CASSLGGNTYNEQFF.

The genes are TRBV10-3 and TRBJ1-2; perhaps TRBD1 as D (5 bases). V lost 3 bases and J 6 bases, leaving 11 bases between the germline ends. The CDR3 consists of 13 residues. Germline V gene data show CDR1 as ENHRY and CDR2 as SYGVKD. For the CDR3, the DNA is TGTGCCATCAGTGAACGGGGGGAGGATGGCTACACCTTC. It specifies CAISERGEDGYTF.

The gene calls are TRBV9 and TRBJ2-2; 9 positions agree with TRBD2. V lost 7 bases, J lost 5 bases, and 6 bases stayed unmatched. There are 14 residues in the CDR3. The germline V gene has CDR1 SGDLS and CDR2 YYNGEE. The CDR3 spells CASSRLAETGELFF. Written as DNA, the CDR3 is TGTGCCAGCTCTAGACTAGCGGAGACCGGGGAGCTGTTTTTT. Filled out from reference TRBV9 and TRBJ2-2, the complete variable domain reads DSGVTQTPKHLITATGQRVTLRCSPRSGDLSVYWYQQSLDQGLQFLIQYYNGEERAKGNILERFSAQQFPDLHSELNLSSLELGDSALYFCASSRLAETGELFFGEGSRLTVL.

V usage is TRBV6-2 or TRBV6-3 and J usage is TRBJ2-1; TRBD1 or TRBD2 may be the D gene (5 bases each). V was pared by 5 bases and J by 3 bases, with 20 bases between. The CDR3 is 17 residues long. Germline loops: CDR1 MNHEY, CDR2 SVGEGT. The CDR3 loop reads CASSTLAWERGYNEQFF. The CDR3 nucleotides are TGTGCCAGCAGTACCCTCGCGTGGGAGAGGGGCTACAATGAGCAGTTCTTC.

V is TRBV27 and J is TRBJ1-3, with TRBD1 matching over 7 bases. The germline gives CDR1 MNHEY, CDR2 SMNVEV (reference sequence). This CDR3 is built from 16 residues. The V gene end was trimmed by 6 bases and the J gene end by 0 bases; junction bases not matched to a gene: 8. The CDR3 nucleotides read TGTGCCAGCAGCTCACAGGGGCCCTTCTCTGGAAACACCATATATTTT. It codes for CASSSQGPFSGNTIYF.

V gene TRBV6-5 combines with J gene TRBJ2-2; D call uncertain. The CDR3 runs to 13 residues. Germline lookup yields CDR1 MNHEY and CDR2 SVGAGI. Trimming removed 8 bases at V and 5 bases at J, with 12 bases between. The CDR3 sequence: CASRLMGTGELFF. The DNA of the CDR3 is TGTGCCAGCCGACTGATGGGGACCGGGGAGCTGTTTTTT.

The gene calls are TRBV3-1 (or the pseudogene TRBV3-2) and TRBJ1-1, with a tentative D call TRBD1 (5 bases). The length of the CDR3 is 17 residues. The V end was cut by 1 base, the J end by 0 bases, with 15 bases between. The germline V gene has CDR1 LGHDT and CDR2 YNNKEL (reference sequence). The CDR3 region is CASSQGRQYPMNTEAFF. Here the CDR3 DNA reads TGTGCCAGCAGCCAAGGTAGACAGTACCCAATGAACACTGAAGCTTTCTTT.

The rearrangement links TRBV29-1 to TRBJ2-3, with D perhaps TRBD1 or TRBD2 (5 bases each). The V end lost 7 bases, the J end lost 0 bases, and 23 bases lay between the germline ends. Germline V lookup: CDR1 SQVTM, CDR2 ANQGSEA. The CDR3 is 17 amino acids. The CDR3 region has the DNA TGCAGCGGTTCTGGTGATAAGAGTTGGGGGAGCACAGATACGCAGTATTTT. This translates into CSGSGDKSWGSTDTQYF.

The chain links TRBV6-4 to TRBJ2-1; 8 bases match TRBD2. Germline assignment: CDR1 MRHNA and CDR2 SNTAGT. The CDR3 contains 14 residues. V shed 7 bases, J shed 9 bases, and the junction held 11 bases outside the gene matches. The CDR3 DNA follows: TGTGCCAGCAAATCCGGGACTAGTAATAGTGAGCAGTTCTTC. Its protein is CASKSGTSNSEQFF.

This chain joins TRBV7-2 and TRBJ2-7; no firm D call. Germline assignment: CDR1 SGHTA and CDR2 FQGNSA. CDR3 size: 13 residues. V was cut by 4 bases and J by 4 bases, with 11 bases left in between. The CDR3 nucleotides are TGTGCCAGCAGCTCAGTGGGGTTATACGAGCAGTACTTC. Protein sequence: CASSSVGLYEQYF.

The chain is built from TRBV24-1 and TRBJ2-3; D might be TRBD2 (6 bases). The CDR3 is 16 amino acids. From germline, CDR1 is KGHDR and CDR2 SFDVKD. V gave up 7 bases and J gave up 0 bases, with 16 bases separating them. CDR3 protein: CATSRAGSVSTDTQYF. The DNA of the CDR3 is TGTGCCACCAGCCGGGCGGGGAGCGTAAGCACAGATACGCAGTATTTT.

J is TRBJ1-3 and V is TRBV30; the D is unclear. Between the trimmed V and J ends, which lost 0 bases and 3 bases, there was a span of 12 bases. CDR3 length: 15 residues. Germline V lookup: CDR1 GTSNPN, CDR2 SVGIG (reference sequence). The chain's CDR3 is CAWSVGGRGGNTIYF. The CDR3 DNA is TGTGCCTGGAGTGTAGGCGGTCGAGGTGGAAACACCATATATTTT.

V gene TRBV5-4 combines with J gene TRBJ2-3; 8 bases line up with TRBD1. The V gene's germline CDR1 is SGHNT and CDR2 YYREEE (reference sequence). J gave up 0 bases and V 0 bases, and 6 bases lay outside the gene matches. This CDR3 region has 17 residues. In DNA form, the CDR3 reads TGTGCCAGCAGCTTGGGGGGACAGGCTTTTAGCACAGATACGCAGTATTTT. Its translation is CASSLGGQAFSTDTQYF. Full variable domain (missing parts from reference TRBV5-4 and TRBJ2-3): ETGVTQSPTHLIKTRGQQVTLRCSSQSGHNTVSWYQQALGQGPQFIFQYYREEENGRGNFPPRFSGLQFPNYSSELNVNALELDDSALYLCASSLGGQAFSTDTQYFGPGTRLTVL.

This chain joins TRBV9 and TRBJ2-3, with no clear D. The V gene's germline CDR1 is SGDLS and CDR2 YYNGEE. The CDR3 totals 14 residues. Between the trimmed V and J ends, which lost 2 bases and 0 bases, there was a span of 7 bases. The CDR3 region is CASSVGISTDTQYF. CDR3 nucleotide sequence: TGTGCCAGCAGCGTTGGGATTAGCACAGATACGCAGTATTTT.

This clone was counted once. CDR3 nucleotides: TGTGCCGGGGTCGGGTCTACCTCTTCTGGGGCCAACGTCCTGACTTTC. This translates into CAGVGSTSSGANVLTF. This chain links TRBV30 with TRBJ2-6, with D uncertain. V lost 8 bases and J 1 base, leaving 18 bases between the germline ends. The CDR3 is 16 residues long. Germline CDR1 reads GTSNPN; CDR2 reads SVGIG (reference sequence).

This clone appeared a single time. The CDR3 DNA reads as TGTGCCACCAGCAGACATGGACAGTCCGCCTATGGCTACACCTTC. The encoded protein is CATSRHGQSAYGYTF. The V and J genes are TRBV15 and TRBJ1-2, with D perhaps TRBD1 (6 bases). Per germline, CDR1 LNHNV and CDR2 YYDKDF (reference sequence). V dropped 2 bases and J dropped 4 bases, with 14 bases sitting between them. The CDR3 totals 15 residues.

This clone has just one count. Here the CDR3 reads CASSRLLRGEKLFF. CDR3 sequence (DNA): TGTGCCAGCAGCCGATTACTCCGGGGGGAAAAACTGTTTTTT. This chain uses TRBV6-5 with TRBJ1-4; tentative D call: TRBD1 (5 bases). The CDR3 runs 14 residues. Trimming took off 6 bases at V and 8 bases at J, with 16 bases between the two ends. Germline V CDR1 and CDR2: MNHEY, SVGAGI.